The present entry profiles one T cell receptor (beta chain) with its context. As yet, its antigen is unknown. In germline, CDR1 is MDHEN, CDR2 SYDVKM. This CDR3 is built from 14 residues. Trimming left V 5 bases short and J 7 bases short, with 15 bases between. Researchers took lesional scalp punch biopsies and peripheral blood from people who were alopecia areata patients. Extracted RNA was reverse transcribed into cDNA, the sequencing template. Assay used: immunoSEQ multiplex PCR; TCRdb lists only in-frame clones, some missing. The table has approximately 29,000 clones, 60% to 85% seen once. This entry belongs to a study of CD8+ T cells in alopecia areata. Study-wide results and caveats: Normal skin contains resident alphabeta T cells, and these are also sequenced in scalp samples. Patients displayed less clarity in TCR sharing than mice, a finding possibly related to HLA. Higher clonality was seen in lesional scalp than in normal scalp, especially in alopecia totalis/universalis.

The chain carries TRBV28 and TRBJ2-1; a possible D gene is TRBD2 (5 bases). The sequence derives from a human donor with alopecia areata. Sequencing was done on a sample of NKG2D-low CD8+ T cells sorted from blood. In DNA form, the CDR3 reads TGTGCCAGCAGTCTCCAAGCGGTATTTAATGAGCAGTTCTTC. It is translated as CASSLQAVFNEQFF.